Below, one T cell receptor beta chain is given with its context. What it binds is unknown. The data were obtained in a study of T cells expressing NK-cell markers. Looking at the study overall: It was sorted CD3+CD56-NKG2C+, CD3+CD56+NKG2C- and CD3+CD56+NKG2C+ T cells that provided the TCR beta repertoires. Findings and limits, study-wide: Six or seven donors had dominant NKG2C+ clonotypes that comprised about 1.0-8% of their CD8+ T cells.

This CDR3 spans 17 amino acids. From germline, CDR1 is DFQATT and CDR2 SNEGSKA (reference sequence). TCRdb re-analyzed the 5' RACE reads; it lists each CDR3 protein once, without DNA. The table for this sample gives almost 450,000 distinct CDR3 sequences. The sequence came from a woman aged 18 to 75 in good health. Sequencing was performed on blood T cells: a sorted CD56 or NKG2C T cell subset, CD4+ or CD8+ T cells, or bulk PBMC T cells (not recorded which). The chain uses TRBV20-1 and TRBJ2-1; TCRdb's D gene call, TRBD2, goes unchecked for lack of DNA. The CDR3 region is CSAKGLAGSPTSNEQFF.